This T cell receptor (beta chain) was sequenced during a study of blood T cells in healthy people across ages. Study-wide points: Unknown CMV status may confound age-related changes in expanded clones. The study found more naive CD4+ cells and higher diversity in long-lived than aged donors.

The study isolated at least 6 million PBMCs from each sample. Samples each had at least 5.5 micrograms of total RNA extracted. This clonotype appeared a few times. Its antigen is as yet unknown. Trimming took off 6 bases at V and 2 bases at J, with 11 bases between the two ends. The CDR3 length is 15 residues. A second roughly 6 to 12 cycle PCR used barcoded and J-beta primers. TCRdb called the 5' RACE reads again in MiXCR, with one record for every CDR3 protein. The data contain 1.5 million to 1.8 million distinct CDR3 sequences, approximately 39% of them singletons. This chain connects TRBV12-3 or TRBV12-4 to TRBJ2-6; tentatively, D is TRBD1 (6 bases). The source is a woman aged 18-35 years in good health. The sequenced sample consisted of blood. The CDR3 DNA sequence: TGTGCCAGCAGGCTTACAGGGACTGGGGCCAACGTCCTGACTTTC. Translated: CASRLTGTGANVLTF.